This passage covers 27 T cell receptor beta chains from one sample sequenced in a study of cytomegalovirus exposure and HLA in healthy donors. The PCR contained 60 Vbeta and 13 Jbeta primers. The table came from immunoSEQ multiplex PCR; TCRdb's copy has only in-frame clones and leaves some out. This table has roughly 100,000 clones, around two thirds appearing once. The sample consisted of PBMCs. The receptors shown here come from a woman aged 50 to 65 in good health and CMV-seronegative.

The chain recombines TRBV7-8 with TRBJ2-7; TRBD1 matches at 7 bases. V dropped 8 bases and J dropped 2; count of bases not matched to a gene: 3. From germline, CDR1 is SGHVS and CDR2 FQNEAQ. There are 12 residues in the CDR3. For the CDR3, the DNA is TGTGCCAGCGGGACAGTGCCCTACGAGCAGTACTTC. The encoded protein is CASGTVPYEQYF.

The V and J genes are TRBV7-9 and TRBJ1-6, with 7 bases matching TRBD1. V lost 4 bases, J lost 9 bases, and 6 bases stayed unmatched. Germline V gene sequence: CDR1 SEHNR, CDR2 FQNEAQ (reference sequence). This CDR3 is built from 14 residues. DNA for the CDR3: TGTGCCAGCAGCTCCGGGACAGCAGCTTCACCCCTCCACTTT. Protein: CASSSGTAASPLHF.

The CDR3 reads CASSLKGIGYGYTF. The CDR3, as DNA: TGTGCCAGCAGTTTGAAGGGGATCGGCTATGGCTACACCTTC. This sequence joins TRBV27 and TRBJ1-2, with D perhaps TRBD1 (5 bases). Germline CDR1 and CDR2: MNHEY and SMNVEV (reference sequence). V was trimmed by 3 bases and J by 4 bases, leaving 12 bases between them. This CDR3 is 14 amino acids long.

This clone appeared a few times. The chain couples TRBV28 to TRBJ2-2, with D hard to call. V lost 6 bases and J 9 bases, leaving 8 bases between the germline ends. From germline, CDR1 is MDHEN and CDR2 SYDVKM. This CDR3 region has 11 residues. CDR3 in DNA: TGTGCCAGCAGCTTAACTAGGGAGCTGTTTTTT. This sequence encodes CASSLTRELFF.

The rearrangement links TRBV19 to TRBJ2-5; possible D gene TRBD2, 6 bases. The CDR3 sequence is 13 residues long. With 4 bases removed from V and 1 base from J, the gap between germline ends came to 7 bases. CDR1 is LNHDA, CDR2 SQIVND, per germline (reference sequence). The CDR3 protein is CASSRGLQETQYF. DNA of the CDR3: TGTGCCAGTAGTAGGGGACTCCAAGAGACCCAGTACTTC. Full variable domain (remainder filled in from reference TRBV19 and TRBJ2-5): DGGITQSPKYLFRKEGQNVTLSCEQNLNHDAMYWYRQDPGQGLRLIYYSQIVNDFQKGDIAEGYSVSREKKESFPLTVTSAQKNPTAFYLCASSRGLQETQYFGPGTRLLVL.

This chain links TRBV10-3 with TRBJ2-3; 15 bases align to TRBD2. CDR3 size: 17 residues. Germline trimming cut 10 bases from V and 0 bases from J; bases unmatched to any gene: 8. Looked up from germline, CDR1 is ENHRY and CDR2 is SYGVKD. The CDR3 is CATSGTSGGKSTDTQYF. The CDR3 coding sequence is TGTGCCACCTCCGGGACTAGCGGGGGGAAGAGCACAGATACGCAGTATTTT.

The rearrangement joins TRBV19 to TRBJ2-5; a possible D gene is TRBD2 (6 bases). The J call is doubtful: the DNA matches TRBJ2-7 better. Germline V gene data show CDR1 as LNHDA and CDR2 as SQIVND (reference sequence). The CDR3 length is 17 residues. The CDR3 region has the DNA TGTGCCAGTAGTATCGGTGTCCGGCGGGGTCCCCCCTACGAGCAGTACTTC. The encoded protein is CASSIGVRRGPPYEQYF.

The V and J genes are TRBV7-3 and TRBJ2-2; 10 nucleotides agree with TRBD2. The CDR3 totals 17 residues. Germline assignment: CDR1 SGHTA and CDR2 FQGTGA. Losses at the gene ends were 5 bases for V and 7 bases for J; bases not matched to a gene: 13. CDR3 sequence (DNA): TGTGCCAGCAGCCCCACCAGCGGGAGGGCCAAAGGCGGGGAGCTGTTTTTT. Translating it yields CASSPTSGRAKGGELFF.

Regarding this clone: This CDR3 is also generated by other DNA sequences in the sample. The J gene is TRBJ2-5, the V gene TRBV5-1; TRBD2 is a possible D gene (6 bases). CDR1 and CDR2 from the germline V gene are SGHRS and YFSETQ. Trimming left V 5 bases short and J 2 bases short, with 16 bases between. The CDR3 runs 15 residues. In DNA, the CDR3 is TGCGCCAGCAGTCTGACGGGGGTCCTACAAGAGACCCAGTACTTC. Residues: CASSLTGVLQETQYF.

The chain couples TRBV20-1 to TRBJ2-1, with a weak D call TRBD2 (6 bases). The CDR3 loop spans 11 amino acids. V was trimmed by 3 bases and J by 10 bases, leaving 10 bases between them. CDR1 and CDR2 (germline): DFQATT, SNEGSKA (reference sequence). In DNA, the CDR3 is TGCAGTGCTAGGGACTACGAGGAGCAGTTCTTC. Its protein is CSARDYEEQFF.

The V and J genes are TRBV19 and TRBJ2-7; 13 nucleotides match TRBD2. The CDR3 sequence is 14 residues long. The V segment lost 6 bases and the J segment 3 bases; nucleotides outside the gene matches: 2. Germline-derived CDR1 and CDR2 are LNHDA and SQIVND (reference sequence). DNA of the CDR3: TGTGCCAGTAGGACTAGCGGGGGGAGCTACGAGCAGTACTTC. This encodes CASRTSGGSYEQYF.

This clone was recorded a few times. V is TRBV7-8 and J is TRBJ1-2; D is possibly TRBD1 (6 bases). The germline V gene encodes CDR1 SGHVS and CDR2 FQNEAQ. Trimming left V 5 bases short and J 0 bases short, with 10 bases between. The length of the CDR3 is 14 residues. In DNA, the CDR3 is TGTGCCAGCAGCCTTACAGGGACTAACTATGGCTACACCTTC. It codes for CASSLTGTNYGYTF.

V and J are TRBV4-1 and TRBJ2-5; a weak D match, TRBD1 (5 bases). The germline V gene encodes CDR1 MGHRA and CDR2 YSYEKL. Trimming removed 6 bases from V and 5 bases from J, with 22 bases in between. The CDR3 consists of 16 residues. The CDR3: CASSPILSRVGETQYF. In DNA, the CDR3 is TGCGCCAGCAGTCCTATCCTGAGCAGGGTCGGGGAGACCCAGTACTTC.

CDR3 sequence: CASSYSIGHQTYEQYF. DNA of the CDR3: TGTGCCAGCAGTTACTCTATTGGACACCAGACCTACGAGCAGTACTTC. The chain combines TRBV6-5 with TRBJ2-7; a weak D match, TRBD1 (5 bases). Deletions cut 0 bases from V and 2 bases from J, with 14 bases between. CDR1 and CDR2 from the germline V gene are MNHEY and SVGAGI. The CDR3 covers 16 residues.

The chain's CDR3 is CASSPRASGGAANTQYF. The CDR3 DNA is TGTGCCAGCTCACCACGCGCGAGCGGGGGGGCCGCGAATACGCAGTATTTT. The V call is TRBV18, the J call TRBJ2-3, with 10 positions matching TRBD2. J was trimmed by 7 bases and V by 1 base; bases with no gene match: 11. This CDR3 region has 17 residues. Germline V CDR1 and CDR2: KGHSH, LQKENI.

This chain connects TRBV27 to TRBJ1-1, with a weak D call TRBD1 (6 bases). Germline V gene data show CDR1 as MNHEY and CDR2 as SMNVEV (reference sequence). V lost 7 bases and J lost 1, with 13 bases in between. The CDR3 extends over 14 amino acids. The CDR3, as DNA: TGTGCCAGCACCCTGGGGGGGCCGAACACTGAAGCTTTCTTT. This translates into CASTLGGPNTEAFF.

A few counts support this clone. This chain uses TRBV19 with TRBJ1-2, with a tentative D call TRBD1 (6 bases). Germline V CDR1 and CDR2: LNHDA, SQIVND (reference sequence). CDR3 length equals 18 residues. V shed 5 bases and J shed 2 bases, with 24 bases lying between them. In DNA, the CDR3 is TGTGCCAGTAGTCGCTTTGTTGGGGGGGCGAACCAGAACTATGGCTACACCTTC. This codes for CASSRFVGGANQNYGYTF.

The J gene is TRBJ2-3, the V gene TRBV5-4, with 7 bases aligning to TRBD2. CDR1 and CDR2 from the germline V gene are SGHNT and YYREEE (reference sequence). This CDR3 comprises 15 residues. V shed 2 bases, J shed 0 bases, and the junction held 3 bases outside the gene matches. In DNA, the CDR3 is TGTGCCAGCAGCTTTGACGGGAGGAGCACAGATACGCAGTATTTT. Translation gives CASSFDGRSTDTQYF.

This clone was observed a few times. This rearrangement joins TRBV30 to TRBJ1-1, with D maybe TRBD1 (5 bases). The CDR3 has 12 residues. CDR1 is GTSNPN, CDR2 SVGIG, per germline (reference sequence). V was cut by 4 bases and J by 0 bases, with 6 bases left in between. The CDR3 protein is CAWTGMNTEAFF. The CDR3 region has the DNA TGTGCCTGGACAGGGATGAACACTGAAGCTTTCTTT.

The CDR3 nucleotides read TGTGCCAGCACCCCCTCGGGGATTGAAAACACCTACGAGCAGTACTTC. As protein: CASTPSGIENTYEQYF. The chain carries TRBV6-6 and TRBJ2-7; a possible D gene is TRBD2 (5 bases). Germline V lookup: CDR1 MNHNY, CDR2 SVGAGI (reference sequence). With 7 bases removed from V and 2 bases from J, the gap between germline ends came to 21 bases. The length of the CDR3 is 16 residues.

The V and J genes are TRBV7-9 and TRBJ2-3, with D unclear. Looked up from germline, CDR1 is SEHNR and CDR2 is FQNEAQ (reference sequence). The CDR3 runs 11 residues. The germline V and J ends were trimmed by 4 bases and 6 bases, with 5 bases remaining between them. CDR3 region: CASSSYDTQYF. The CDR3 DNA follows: TGTGCCAGCAGCTCCTATGATACGCAGTATTTT.

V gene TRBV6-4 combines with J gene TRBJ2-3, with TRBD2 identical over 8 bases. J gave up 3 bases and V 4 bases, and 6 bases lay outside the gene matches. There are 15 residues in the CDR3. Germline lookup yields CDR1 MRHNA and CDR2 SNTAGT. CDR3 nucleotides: TGTGCCAGCAGTGTATCAGCGGGGGTAACAGATACGCAGTATTTT. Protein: CASSVSAGVTDTQYF.

The chain's CDR3 is CASSQALNSETQYF. The CDR3 DNA reads as TGCGCCAGCAGCCAAGCTCTCAACTCAGAGACCCAGTACTTC. This chain joins TRBV4-3 and TRBJ2-5; D unclear. Germline V gene lookup returns CDR1 LGHNA and CDR2 YSLEER. V was pared by 1 base and J by 4 bases, with 10 bases between. The CDR3 loop spans 14 amino acids.

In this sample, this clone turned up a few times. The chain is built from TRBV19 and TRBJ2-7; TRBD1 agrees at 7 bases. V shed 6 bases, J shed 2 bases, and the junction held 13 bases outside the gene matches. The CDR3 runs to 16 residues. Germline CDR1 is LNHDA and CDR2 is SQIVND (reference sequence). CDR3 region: CASRWDHGTVPYEQYF. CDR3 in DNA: TGTGCCAGTAGATGGGACCACGGGACAGTGCCCTACGAGCAGTACTTC.

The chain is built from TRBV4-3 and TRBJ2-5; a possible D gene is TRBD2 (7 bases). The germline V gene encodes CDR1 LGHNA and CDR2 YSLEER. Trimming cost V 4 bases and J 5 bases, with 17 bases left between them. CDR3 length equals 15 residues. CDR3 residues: CASSPLGGAGETQYF. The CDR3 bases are TGCGCCAGCAGCCCTCTGGGGGGGGCAGGGGAGACCCAGTACTTC.

CDR3: CASSRSETGYQETQYF. The CDR3 region has the DNA TGTGCCAGCAGTAGATCCGAGACAGGGTACCAAGAGACCCAGTACTTC. The chain carries TRBV13 and TRBJ2-5; 7 bases match TRBD1. Germline V lookup: CDR1 PRHDT, CDR2 FYEKMQ (reference sequence). The CDR3 runs to 16 residues. V lost 6 bases to trimming and J lost 0 bases; unmatched junction nucleotides: 10.

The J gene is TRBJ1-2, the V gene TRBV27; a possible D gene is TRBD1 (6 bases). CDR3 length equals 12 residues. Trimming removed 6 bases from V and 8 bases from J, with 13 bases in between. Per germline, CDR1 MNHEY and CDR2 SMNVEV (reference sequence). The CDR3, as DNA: TGTGCCAGCAGATACAGGGTGGGAGGCTACACCTTC. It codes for CASRYRVGGYTF.